These T cell receptor beta chains were read from a single sample in a study of regulatory T cells in long-lasting Graves disease. TCRdb recomputed calls from the multiplex PCR reads with MiXCR, one row per CDR3 protein. The sample consists of 350,000 to 400,000 distinct CDR3 sequences, 15% to 20% of them appearing once. These data also formed part of another study, on T cells in Graves' hyperthyroidism and ophthalmopathy.

The specimen comprised peripheral blood mononuclear cells (PBMCs), sampled at new diagnosis, from a patient treated with antithyroid drugs. The receptor set was obtained from a woman in her late teens or twenties with Graves disease. The CDR3 runs from the conserved cysteine through the conserved F or W.

J,V,CDR3
TRBJ2-1,TRBV29-1,CSVEARGGFGQFF
TRBJ1-2,TRBV6-2/TRBV6-3,CASSEGGAGYGYTF
TRBJ1-1,TRBV10-3,CAIGRSTEAFF
TRBJ2-1,TRBV30,CAWTNSGIIDNEQFF
TRBJ1-5,TRBV6-2/TRBV6-3,CASTIQGVGNQPQHF
TRBJ2-5,TRBV12-3/TRBV12-4,CASRSSGGAQETQYF
TRBJ2-1,TRBV2,CASIGGAGTYNEQFF
TRBJ2-1,TRBV7-9,CASTPGGFREQFF
TRBJ1-4,TRBV3-1,CASSQDLGTGSEKLFF
TRBJ1-3,TRBV28,CASSPTGSGNTIYF
TRBJ1-2,TRBV6-2/TRBV6-3,CASRRPGRVYGYTF
TRBJ2-1,TRBV7-3,CASSFDRAPYNEQFF
TRBJ2-3,TRBV20-1,CSAAAGGSTDTQYF
TRBJ1-5,TRBV19,CASSDPGRGGQPQHF
TRBJ1-2,TRBV2,CASSEALRDRSGGYTF
TRBJ2-5,TRBV6-2/TRBV6-3,CASSYAAGRRRGQETQYF
TRBJ2-5,TRBV4-1,CASSIGTSVETQYF
TRBJ2-1,TRBV5-1,CASSLALAGRRYNEQFF
TRBJ1-5,TRBV30,CAWSGSGDSNQPQHF
TRBJ1-3,TRBV20-1,CSATTTGNTIYF
TRBJ1-5,TRBV18,CASNLGGIGQPQHF
TRBJ1-5,TRBV3-1,CASSQVGGTGGNQPQHF
TRBJ2-3,TRBV11-2,CASSLRGASTDTQYF
TRBJ1-1,TRBV19,CASKQGMNTEAFF
TRBJ2-5,TRBV6-2/TRBV6-3,CASSMTDGQKETQYF
TRBJ1-1,TRBV20-1,CSASMNTEAFF
TRBJ2-5,TRBV10-3,CAISDMAGGETQYF
TRBJ2-3,TRBV9,CASSVSGVSTDTQYF
TRBJ2-1,TRBV20-1,CSARPNPGQGSMDEQFF
TRBJ2-7,TRBV4-1,CASSHPGTSYEQYF
TRBJ2-6,TRBV19,CASSKGSGSPGANVLTF
-,TRBV20-1,CSASDRGGYTF
TRBJ2-7,TRBV11-2,CASSSGFRSYEQYF
TRBJ2-3,TRBV10-1,CASSLGLGDTQYF
TRBJ2-1,TRBV7-9,CASSFDVGGNEQFF
TRBJ1-3,TRBV7-9,CASSYKTGESVSGNTIYF
TRBJ1-3,TRBV7-9,CASSFGPGNTIYF
TRBJ2-3,TRBV5-1,CASSLGQAADTQYF
TRBJ2-3,TRBV6-5,CASSYRQPSTDTQYF
TRBJ1-2,TRBV24-1,CATSARGRNYGYTF
TRBJ1-1,TRBV7-9,CASRRDLTLMNTEAFF
TRBJ1-4,TRBV2,CASGLGQTNEKLFF
TRBJ1-2,TRBV12-3/TRBV12-4,CASSWDGMGGYTF
TRBJ2-1,TRBV7-9,CASSNLGGVNNEQFF
TRBJ2-5,TRBV18,CASSPIPQTGQETQYF
TRBJ2-7,TRBV7-9,CASSHRDRVYEQYF
TRBJ2-1,TRBV29-1,CSVGVAGNEQFF
TRBJ2-1,TRBV11-2,CASSFNPGNEQFF
TRBJ2-3,TRBV28,CASSPLLGLAGTLGTDTQYF
TRBJ2-7,TRBV20-1,CSAPSAGQGSIEQYF
TRBJ2-7,TRBV11-3,CASSRTSGGEQYF
TRBJ1-5,TRBV7-9,CASSSYRVGQPQHF
TRBJ2-7,TRBV11-3,CASSLGTGQSYEQYF